These T cell receptor beta chains were read from a single sample in a study of cytomegalovirus exposure and HLA in healthy donors. Measured with immunoSEQ multiplex PCR; TCRdb has only the in-frame clones, and not every one. The sample yields approximately 120,000 clones, about 85% seen once. The sequenced sample was PBMCs. The receptors here all came from a man aged 18 to 29 in good health and CMV-seropositive. Each CDR3 is given with its conserved first and last residue.

j_call,v_call,cdr3_aa
TRBJ1-5,TRBV4-3,CASSQRQGNQPQHF
TRBJ2-3,TRBV13,CASSLLSTDTQYF
TRBJ2-6,TRBV28,CASSLTGSGANVLTF
TRBJ1-5,TRBV19,CASSRRGSNQPQHF
TRBJ1-1,TRBV6-6,CASSYPSGPNTEAFF
TRBJ1-1,TRBV6-5,CASSYSRGTEAFF
TRBJ2-3,TRBV7-2,CASSLRVGGPNTQYF
TRBJ2-3,TRBV6-1,CASSDLGGGTDTQYF
TRBJ2-1,TRBV30,CAFRRGWGPNEQFF
TRBJ2-1,TRBV7-2,CASSTADRSSYNEQFF
TRBJ2-3,TRBV7-9,CAIFLDTQYF
TRBJ1-6,TRBV18,CASSPDQGADSPLHF
TRBJ2-7,TRBV4-2,CASSQEAGGSYEQYF
TRBJ2-5,TRBV29-1,CSVETTFEGGPQETQYF
TRBJ2-7,TRBV10-3,CAISESNKGLTGDVEQYF
TRBJ2-4,TRBV30,CAWSAAVTGGVSAKNIQYF
TRBJ1-2,TRBV19,CATGGRDNYGYTF
TRBJ2-2,TRBV7-2,CASKRGTNTGELFF
TRBJ2-1,TRBV7-9,CASSFSGRAYNEQFF
TRBJ1-5,TRBV14,CASSQRSGVRGANQPQHF
TRBJ1-4,TRBV6-5,CASSQDRLNEKLFF
TRBJ1-2,TRBV6-5,CASSGLPLDGYTF
TRBJ1-1,TRBV4-2,CASSPRRTGAEAFF
TRBJ2-1,TRBV9,CASSAGTSLNEQFF
TRBJ2-7,TRBV5-4,CASSRGTGGSYEQYF
TRBJ2-1,TRBV11-2,CASSLIRSGSVSSYNEQFF
TRBJ2-4,TRBV30,CAWSPVEWSKNIQYF
TRBJ2-5,TRBV7-2,CASREAGGLETQYF
TRBJ1-4,TRBV30,CAWSVSDRGANEKLFF
TRBJ1-2,TRBV7-9,CASSKGSGTGTGYTF
TRBJ1-4,TRBV10-3,CAISEQPPGQAGKLFF
TRBJ2-7,TRBV4-3,CASSQYPPGTGAEQYF
TRBJ1-5,TRBV11-2,CASSHGTEYSNQPQHF
TRBJ2-7,TRBV15,CATSRDLLGRSSYEQYF
TRBJ1-5,TRBV6-1,CASSEANKYLRDRDVNQPQHF
TRBJ1-1,TRBV2,CASSSTGTGITEAFF
TRBJ1-2,TRBV29-1,CSVTQGVGYTF
TRBJ2-1,TRBV5-8,CASSLHSAEQFF
TRBJ2-1,TRBV30,CAWRLATWSEQFF
TRBJ2-6,TRBV5-4,CASRRTSGGHSGANVLTF
TRBJ2-5,TRBV6-1,CASKLTVQETQYF
TRBJ2-7,TRBV7-2,CASSLFGRGSEQYF
TRBJ2-3,TRBV5-6,CASSWTGGSTDTQYF
TRBJ1-2,TRBV2,CASLDRAQFYGYTF
TRBJ2-3,TRBV2,CASRPGLGTDTQYF
TRBJ2-3,TRBV4-1,CASSQDPGTSDTQYF
TRBJ2-3,TRBV2,CASSVTADTQYF
TRBJ1-1,TRBV4-1,CASSQMGQGGTEAFF
TRBJ1-6,TRBV27,CASSPRVNSPLHF
TRBJ1-1,TRBV6-1,CASGGRNTEAFF
TRBJ2-2,TRBV2,CASSRDRPNTGELFF